The sequence of this TCR beta chain was determined in a study of cytomegalovirus exposure and HLA in healthy donors. Study-level findings and limits: The study dropped some indistinguishable V segments, TRBV6-2 and TRBV6-3 among them. Most of the TCR beta V segments (in an earlier analysis) were productive either about 87% or about 30% of the time.

This PCR relied on a set of 60 Vbeta primers and 13 Jbeta primers. Repertoires were generated with immunoSEQ multiplex PCR, while TCRdb's copy carries only in-frame clones and drops some. The ten top clones account for about 2%, within a sample of about 130,000 clones. In regard to this clone: Antigen specificity is unknown.

The V segment lost 6 bases and the J segment 5 bases; nucleotides outside the gene matches: 7. Germline lookup yields CDR1 MNHNS and CDR2 SASEGT. The CDR3 spans 15 residues. The rearrangement links TRBV6-1 to TRBJ2-2; TRBD1 agrees at 9 bases. The sequencing input was PBMCs. This receptor was taken from a man aged 40-55 years in good health and CMV-seronegative. The chain's CDR3 is CASRRDRVSTGELFF. CDR3 nucleotides: TGTGCCAGCAGGCGGGACAGGGTATCTACCGGGGAGCTGTTTTTT.